The entry below describes one T cell receptor beta chain. The data derive from a study of T cell changes during pregnancy in multiple sclerosis. Sequencing used immunoSEQ multiplex PCR; TCRdb keeps in-frame clones, though not all of them. Of 35,000 or so clones in the sample, 90% to 95% were seen once. Sequencing used CD4+ T cells from peripheral blood mononuclear cells, obtained after pregnancy. The source is a female donor with multiple sclerosis, enrolled in a pregnancy study.

The CDR3 here is CASSARDRETDTQYF. DNA of the CDR3: TGTGCCAGCAGTGCCCGGGACAGGGAAACAGATACGCAGTATTTT. This chain links TRBV2 with TRBJ2-3; 9 bases match TRBD1. J lost 3 bases, V lost 4 bases, and 5 bases had no gene match. In germline, CDR1 is SNHLY, CDR2 FYNNEI. The CDR3 is made up of 15 amino acids.